The 25 T cell receptor beta chains below come from one sample, sequenced in a study of blood T cell repertoires in COVID-19. The data were produced by immunoSEQ multiplex PCR, yet TCRdb's version contains in-frame clones alone and is incomplete. Altogether around 150,000 clones are present, roughly 90% being singletons, with the ten largest covering approximately 4.9%. The sequenced material came from peripheral blood. The receptors derive from a young man with COVID-19, enrolled during active disease.

A single count supports this clone. V and J are TRBV7-3 and TRBJ1-2, with 8 nucleotides matching TRBD1. The CDR3 totals 13 residues. V trimming: 3 bases; J trimming: 6 bases; junction bases outside the gene matches: 3. Per germline, CDR1 SGHTA and CDR2 FQGTGA. CDR3 sequence reads: CASSLGQEHGYTF. CDR3 nucleotides: TGTGCCAGCAGCTTGGGACAGGAGCATGGCTACACCTTC.

The chain combines TRBV4-2 with TRBJ2-2, with 10 nucleotides matching TRBD2. The CDR3 covers 18 residues. The ends lost 0 bases at V and 2 bases at J; junction bases unmatched: 6. Germline V CDR1 and CDR2: LGHNA, YNFKEQ. Here the CDR3 DNA reads TGTGCCAGCAGCCAAGAGGCTAGCGGGGGCCTCAACACCGGGGAGCTGTTTTTT. Amino acid sequence: CASSQEASGGLNTGELFF.

V and J are TRBV7-9 and TRBJ1-2, with 7 bases that match TRBD1. The CDR3 length is 15 residues. With V trimmed by 4 bases and J by 7 bases, 12 bases remained unmatched. CDR1 is SEHNR, CDR2 FQNEAQ, per germline (reference sequence). CDR3 residues: CASSSSGGISSGYTF. In DNA, the CDR3 is TGTGCCAGCAGCTCATCAGGGGGGATAAGTAGTGGCTACACCTTC.

Comments on this clone: At one of its ends the junction is not consistent with the germline gene, which may arise from a read error. The rearrangement uses TRBV7-9 and TRBJ2-3; weak D call: TRBD2 (5 bases). CDR3 length equals 12 residues. Germline V gene lookup returns CDR1 SEHNR and CDR2 FQNEAQ (reference sequence). In DNA form, the CDR3 reads TGTGCCAGCAGCCTAGCCTTAGATACGCAGTATTTT. Its translation: CASSLALDTQYF.

The CDR3 bases are TGTGCCAGCAGCAAAGACTACCCGACAGGGGGTTTTCATGAAAAACTGTTTTTT. This codes for CASSKDYPTGGFHEKLFF. The V gene is TRBV21-1, the J gene TRBJ1-4; TRBD1, the D gene given by the table, was not confirmed from the DNA. TRBV21-1 is an annotated pseudogene. This CDR3 region has 18 residues.

V and J are TRBV24-1 and TRBJ1-2, with 7 bases fitting TRBD1. The length of the CDR3 is 15 residues. Trimming removed 6 bases from V and 3 bases from J; junction bases left unmatched: 9. From germline, CDR1 is KGHDR and CDR2 SFDVKD. CDR3 residues: CATSWDRTGDYGYTF. As DNA, the CDR3 is TGTGCCACCAGTTGGGACCGTACAGGGGACTATGGCTACACCTTC.

This chain uses TRBV7-3 with TRBJ2-2; 8 bases are a match to TRBD2. After removal of 4 bases from V and 5 bases from J, the junction contained 9 bases not matched to a gene. Germline V gives CDR1 SGHTA, CDR2 FQGTGA. The CDR3 loop spans 16 amino acids. The CDR3 here is CASSSRGPSGTGELFF. Here the CDR3 DNA reads TGTGCCAGCAGCTCAAGGGGTCCTAGCGGGACCGGGGAGCTGTTTTTT.

The chain carries TRBV9 and TRBJ2-7; D is perhaps TRBD2 (5 bases). V was trimmed by 2 bases and J by 0 bases, leaving 6 bases between them. CDR3 size: 13 residues. CDR1 is SGDLS and CDR2 is YYNGEE in the germline V gene. CDR3 in amino acids: CASSVSVSYEQYF. The CDR3, as DNA: TGTGCCAGCAGCGTTAGCGTCTCCTACGAGCAGTACTTC.

The chain couples TRBV6-5 to TRBJ2-1; 8 bases line up with TRBD1. V was clipped by 6 bases and J by 3 bases; unmatched bases: 7. The CDR3 extends over 15 amino acids. In germline, CDR1 is MNHEY, CDR2 SVGAGI. The CDR3 spells CASRTGTGVYNEQFF. The CDR3 DNA is TGTGCCAGCAGGACCGGGACAGGCGTCTACAATGAGCAGTTCTTC.

This chain uses TRBV30 with TRBJ2-1; 9 nucleotides align to TRBD2. The CDR3 totals 14 residues. Germline values: CDR1 GTSNPN, CDR2 SVGIG (reference sequence). Trimming cost V 3 bases and J 6 bases; bases outside gene matches: 6. The CDR3 spells CAWRRTSGLNEQFF. The CDR3 nucleotides read TGTGCCTGGAGAAGAACTAGCGGGCTCAATGAGCAGTTCTTC.

V is TRBV15 and J is TRBJ2-7, with D possibly matching TRBD2 (5 bases). CDR3 length: 15 amino acids. Germline CDR1 LNHNV, CDR2 YYDKDF (reference sequence). V shed 1 base and J shed 2 bases, with 12 bases lying between them. The DNA for the CDR3 is TGTGCCACCAGCAGAGTAAGGGAGATACCCTACGAGCAGTACTTC. This codes for CATSRVREIPYEQYF.

The rearrangement joins TRBV27 to TRBJ2-2; possibly TRBD2 for D (7 bases). The CDR3 consists of 16 residues. V lost 7 bases and J 1 base, leaving 16 bases between the germline ends. The V gene's germline CDR1 is MNHEY and CDR2 SMNVEV (reference sequence). In nucleotides, the CDR3 is TGTGCCAGCACCAACTCGGGGGGCCTGAACACCGGGGAGCTGTTTTTT. Translation: CASTNSGGLNTGELFF.

The V call is TRBV7-9, the J call TRBJ1-2; no clear D. Germline V gene data show CDR1 as SEHNR and CDR2 as FQNEAQ (reference sequence). This CDR3 is 13 amino acids long. Trimming removed 1 base at V and 4 bases at J, with 7 bases between. DNA for the CDR3: TGTGCCAGCAGCTTAGTTAATCCCTATGGCTACACCTTC. It is translated as CASSLVNPYGYTF. Full variable domain (remainder filled in from reference TRBV7-9 and TRBJ1-2): DTGVSQNPRHKITKRGQNVTFRCDPISEHNRLYWYRQTLGQGPEFLTYFQNEAQLEKSRLLSDRFSAERPKGSFSTLEIQRTEQGDSAMYLCASSLVNPYGYTFGSGTRLTVV.

This sequence joins TRBV28 and TRBJ2-7, with 10 positions matching TRBD1. J was trimmed by 3 bases and V by 5 bases; bases with no gene match: 7. CDR3 length equals 15 residues. Germline V lookup: CDR1 MDHEN, CDR2 SYDVKM. The CDR3 DNA reads as TGTGCCAGCAGTCCTACCGGGACAGGGGTCTACGAGCAGTACTTC. Its translation: CASSPTGTGVYEQYF.

This rearrangement joins TRBV6-2 or TRBV6-3 to TRBJ1-1; 10 bases agree with TRBD1. Germline CDR1 is MNHEY and CDR2 is SVGEGT. The CDR3 extends over 18 amino acids. Losses at the gene ends were 4 bases for V and 0 bases for J; bases not matched to a gene: 11. The chain's CDR3 is CASSSGQGSLALNTEAFF. CDR3 nucleotide sequence: TGTGCCAGCAGTTCGGGACAGGGGAGTTTGGCACTGAACACTGAAGCTTTCTTT.

J is TRBJ1-2 and V is TRBV9; tentatively, D is TRBD1 (5 bases). The V and J ends lost 3 bases and 3 bases respectively, with 15 bases between them. The CDR3 is 15 amino acids. The germline V gene encodes CDR1 SGDLS and CDR2 YYNGEE. This CDR3 is CASSARAGGDYGYTF. As DNA, the CDR3 is TGTGCCAGCAGCGCCCGAGCCGGGGGGGACTATGGCTACACCTTC.

V is TRBV7-2 and J is TRBJ1-2, with D possibly being TRBD1 (6 bases). This CDR3 has 13 residues. V dropped 2 bases and J dropped 7 bases, with 11 bases sitting between them. Germline V lookup: CDR1 SGHTA, CDR2 FQGNSA. The CDR3: CASSLPQGGGYTF. DNA of the CDR3: TGTGCCAGCAGCTTACCACAGGGTGGTGGCTACACCTTC.

This chain links TRBV9 with TRBJ2-1; 8 positions agree with TRBD1. The germline CDR1 and CDR2 sequences are SGDLS and YYNGEE. The CDR3 has 14 residues. The trim removed 3 bases at V and 4 bases at J, leaving 3 bases unmatched. CDR3 DNA: TGTGCCAGCAGCGGGGGACAGGCTTACAATGAGCAGTTCTTC. Amino acid sequence: CASSGGQAYNEQFF.

The chain employs TRBV7-2 and TRBJ2-1, with 13 nucleotides matching TRBD2. The V gene's germline CDR1 is SGHTA and CDR2 FQGNSA. V lost 4 bases to trimming and J lost 7 bases; unmatched junction nucleotides: 4. The CDR3 extends over 15 amino acids. CDR3 sequence: CASSSWTSGRNEQFF. For the CDR3, the DNA is TGTGCCAGCAGCTCTTGGACTAGCGGGAGAAATGAGCAGTTCTTC.

The rearrangement joins TRBV5-4 to TRBJ2-2; no reliable D call. V gave up 0 bases and J gave up 4 bases, with 4 bases separating them. This CDR3 is built from 13 residues. CDR1 SGHNT and CDR2 YYREEE come from the germline V gene (reference sequence). In nucleotides, the CDR3 is TGTGCCAGCAGCTTGGGTAGCACCGGGGAGCTGTTTTTT. Translating it yields CASSLGSTGELFF.

This rearrangement joins TRBV6-2 or TRBV6-3 to TRBJ1-2; the D is unclear. Trimming took 2 bases from V and 2 from J, leaving 15 bases between them. The germline CDR1 and CDR2 sequences are MNHEY and SVGEGT. There are 16 residues in the CDR3. The CDR3: CASSYTEPQLNYGYTF. For the CDR3, the DNA is TGTGCCAGCAGTTACACAGAGCCACAGTTAAACTATGGCTACACCTTC.

Only one count was recorded for this clone. The chain has TRBV9 and TRBJ2-5; 10 nucleotides match TRBD1. This CDR3 region has 18 residues. Germline-derived CDR1 and CDR2 are SGDLS and YYNGEE. Trimming cost V 2 bases and J 5 bases; bases outside gene matches: 15. CDR3 DNA: TGTGCCAGCAGCGTCCGTCCCGGGACAGGGGTGAGTCGGGAGACCCAGTACTTC. It yields the protein CASSVRPGTGVSRETQYF.

With respect to this clone: In the same sample, other DNA sequences code for this CDR3. The V and J genes are TRBV18 and TRBJ1-5; D call uncertain. Germline V gene data show CDR1 as KGHSH and CDR2 as LQKENI. With 3 bases removed from V and 5 bases from J, the gap between germline ends came to 8 bases. The CDR3 has 13 residues. The CDR3 coding sequence is TGTGCCAGCTCACCCTCGGGAGATCAGCCCCAGCATTTT. Encoded protein: CASSPSGDQPQHF.

J is TRBJ2-2 and V is TRBV7-3, with 9 bases lining up with TRBD2. The CDR3 covers 16 residues. The germline CDR1 and CDR2 sequences are SGHTA and FQGTGA. Unmatched junction bases numbered 8, after V lost 2 bases and J lost 7 bases. The CDR3 nucleotides read TGTGCCAGCAGCTTAGGGCTAGCGGGAATCGGCGGGGAGCTGTTTTTT. This codes for CASSLGLAGIGGELFF.

The chain couples TRBV15 to TRBJ2-7; D is perhaps TRBD1 (6 bases). Germline V gene sequence: CDR1 LNHNV, CDR2 YYDKDF (reference sequence). V was trimmed by 0 bases and J by 3 bases, leaving 12 bases between them. The CDR3 length is 15 residues. CDR3 bases: TGTGCCACCAGCAGAGATTCCAGGGGATTCTACGAGCAGTACTTC. This gives the protein CATSRDSRGFYEQYF.